This passage covers 19 T cell receptor beta chains from one sample sequenced in a study of T-cell reconstitution after alpha-beta-depleted transplantation in children (TCRdb year 2016). The library relied on PCR. These reads were obtained on an Illumina HiSeq 2500. Molecular barcoding was employed in the preparation of TCR libraries, with unique molecular identifiers being used to normalize TCRbeta repertoire quantification. TCRdb cleaned the public reads at Q25 with fastp, built clones with MiXCR and kept in-frame beta chains. Entries are consolidated by CDR3 protein sequence, retaining the most common genes and DNA. The sample table lists approximately 200,000 distinct CDR3 sequences, roughly 15% of them with a count of one. Jointly, the top ten make up about 12% of the sample. Sequencing used PBMCs from the stem cell graft donor, obtained from the stem cell graft. The receptors derive from a human donor who donated a stem cell graft to a child with acute lymphoblastic leukemia.

This clonotype was counted a few times. The chain joins TRBV28 to TRBJ2-1, with 11 positions matching TRBD2. This CDR3 is 16 amino acids long. Losses at the gene ends were 10 bases for V and 8 bases for J; bases not matched to a gene: 16. Germline-derived CDR1 and CDR2 are MDHEN and SYDVKM. CDR3 bases: TGTGCCACCACTTCCCCACTAGCGGGAGATTCCTATGAGCAGTTCTTC. Residues: CATTSPLAGDSYEQFF.

In its sample, this clonotype was seen a few times. V usage is TRBV11-3 and J usage is TRBJ2-5, with a possible D match to TRBD2 (6 bases). CDR3 length equals 13 residues. Germline CDR1 reads SGHNT; CDR2 reads YENEEA. V shed 4 bases and J shed 4 bases, with 10 bases lying between them. The DNA for the CDR3 is TGTGCCAGCAGCTGGGGACTCCGAGAGACCCAGTACTTC. It is translated as CASSWGLRETQYF.

The table lists this clonotype with many counts. The rearrangement links TRBV5-6 to TRBJ1-4, with TRBD1 matching 9 bases. This CDR3 has 20 residues. V lost 3 bases and J lost 0; bases outside the gene matches: 15. Germline V CDR1 and CDR2: SGHDT, YYEEEE. CDR3 protein: CASSSLYLPGTGPTNEKLFF. The CDR3, as DNA: TGTGCCAGCAGCTCTCTTTACCTGCCCGGGACAGGGCCAACTAATGAAAAACTGTTTTTT. Full variable domain (remainder filled in from reference TRBV5-6 and TRBJ1-4): DAGVTQSPTHLIKTRGQQVTLRCSPKSGHDTVSWYQQALGQGPQFIFQYYEEEERQRGNFPDRFSGHQFPNYSSELNVNALLLGDSALYLCASSSLYLPGTGPTNEKLFFGSGTQLSVL.

This clonotype has a single count. The chain recombines TRBV23-1 with TRBJ1-5; no reliable D call. TRBV23-1 is classed as an ORF, of uncertain function. Trimming removed 0 bases from V and 4 bases from J, with 13 bases in between. The CDR3 spans 16 residues. Here the CDR3 reads CASSQSRARENQPQHF. Written as DNA, the CDR3 is TGCGCCAGCAGTCAATCGAGGGCAAGGGAGAATCAGCCCCAGCATTTT.

This clonotype was detected many times. The genes are TRBV12-3 or TRBV12-4 and TRBJ2-5; 7 positions match TRBD1. V shed 6 bases, J shed 1 base, and the junction held 11 bases outside the gene matches. The CDR3 is made up of 16 amino acids. In DNA form, the CDR3 reads TGTGCCAGCAGCCCAAGCCACAGGGGACCCCAAGAGACCCAGTACTTC. This gives the protein CASSPSHRGPQETQYF.

This clonotype was detected ten times or more. Here the CDR3 reads CASRLGSGGPSYNEQFF. The CDR3 DNA follows: TGTGCCAGCAGGCTGGGGAGCGGGGGGCCCTCCTACAATGAGCAGTTCTTC. The chain carries TRBV12-3 or TRBV12-4 and TRBJ2-1; the match to TRBD2 covers 9 bases. The CDR3 sequence is 17 residues long. J lost 0 bases, V lost 6 bases, and 9 bases had no gene match.

V is TRBV19 and J is TRBJ1-5; TRBD1 aligns across 8 bases. Trimming at V came to 6 bases and at J to 3 bases, leaving 10 bases not matched to a gene. Germline CDR1 LNHDA, CDR2 SQIVND (reference sequence). CDR3 length equals 16 residues. The CDR3 protein is CASSLSDRDLNQPQHF. DNA of the CDR3: TGTGCCAGTAGCCTATCGGACAGGGACCTCAATCAGCCCCAGCATTTT. Using reference TRBV19 and TRBJ1-5 for the parts outside the CDR3, the full variable domain is DGGITQSPKYLFRKEGQNVTLSCEQNLNHDAMYWYRQDPGQGLRLIYYSQIVNDFQKGDIAEGYSVSREKKESFPLTVTSAQKNPTAFYLCASSLSDRDLNQPQHFGDGTRLSIL.

This clonotype was detected many times. The gene calls are TRBV5-1 and TRBJ2-1; D may match TRBD1 or TRBD2 (5 bases each). This CDR3 spans 12 amino acids. Trimming removed 0 bases from V and 9 bases from J, with 7 bases in between. Germline CDR1 and CDR2: SGHRS and YFSETQ. This CDR3 is CASSLVGTEQFF. CDR3 coding DNA: TGCGCCAGCAGCTTGGTAGGGACTGAGCAGTTCTTC.

This clonotype was recorded many times. The V and J genes are TRBV7-2 and TRBJ2-7, with 7 bases identical to TRBD1. Germline V CDR1 and CDR2: SGHTA, FQGNSA. The CDR3 runs to 13 residues. With V trimmed by 3 bases and J by 3 bases, 2 bases remained unmatched. The CDR3 DNA follows: TGTGCCAGCAGCTTGGGGACAGTCTACGAGCAGTACTTC. Translation gives CASSLGTVYEQYF.

The table lists this clonotype with a few counts. The CDR3 loop reads CASSQRDNTYGYTF. CDR3 nucleotide sequence: TGCGCCAGCAGCCAGCGGGACAATACCTATGGCTACACCTTC. V usage is TRBV4-1 and J usage is TRBJ1-2; tentatively, D is TRBD1 (6 bases). The CDR3 totals 14 residues. Germline loops: CDR1 MGHRA, CDR2 YSYEKL. V was pared by 3 bases and J by 4 bases, with 12 bases between.

This clonotype was picked up many times. The rearrangement links TRBV5-6 to TRBJ2-1; D uncertain. V dropped 7 bases and J dropped 4 bases, with 15 bases sitting between them. CDR1 is SGHDT, CDR2 YYEEEE, per germline. There are 14 residues in the CDR3. As DNA, the CDR3 is TGTGCCAGCGCAGGTAACTTCTCGTACAATGAGCAGTTCTTC. Protein product: CASAGNFSYNEQFF.

This clonotype was seen repeatedly, ten times or more. V and J are TRBV12-3 or TRBV12-4 and TRBJ2-2; D gene unclear. Trimming removed 3 bases at V and 3 bases at J, with 2 bases between. This CDR3 spans 12 amino acids. The DNA for the CDR3 is TGTGCCAGCAGTTTTGACACCGGGGAGCTGTTTTTT. Protein: CASSFDTGELFF.

This chain joins TRBV20-1 and TRBJ1-4; TRBD1 might be the D (6 bases). Looked up from germline, CDR1 is DFQATT and CDR2 is SNEGSKA (reference sequence). Trimming pared 6 bases from V and 4 bases from J, leaving 12 bases between. The CDR3 is made up of 13 amino acids. The CDR3 DNA reads TGCAGTGCCAACAGGGATCTTAATGAAAAACTGTTTTTT. Amino acids: CSANRDLNEKLFF.

This clonotype was observed at least ten times. The CDR3 reads CASLKQGTVQPQHF. As DNA, the CDR3 is TGTGCCAGCCTAAAACAGGGGACAGTTCAGCCCCAGCATTTT. The chain has TRBV27 and TRBJ1-5; 7 nucleotides agree with TRBD1. Losses at the gene ends were 8 bases for V and 6 bases for J; bases not matched to a gene: 10. The CDR3 runs 14 residues. Germline V gene data show CDR1 as MNHEY and CDR2 as SMNVEV (reference sequence).

The chain couples TRBV5-1 to TRBJ2-7; 8 nucleotides agree with TRBD2. The ends lost 3 bases at V and 5 bases at J; junction bases unmatched: 13. CDR1 is SGHRS and CDR2 is YFSETQ in the germline V gene. The CDR3 is 16 amino acids. This chain's CDR3 is CASSSSGGGRGNEQYF. CDR3 bases: TGCGCCAGCAGCTCATCCGGGGGGGGCCGGGGGAACGAGCAGTACTTC.

This clonotype appeared many times. The genes are TRBV21-1 and TRBJ2-5; the DNA was not compared with TRBD1, the D call given in the table. TRBV21-1 is recorded as a pseudogene. This CDR3 comprises 16 residues. DNA for the CDR3: TGTGCCAGCAGCAAAGTTAGGTCTGGGACCCAAGAGACCCAGTACTTC. Its translation: CASSKVRSGTQETQYF.

This clonotype was detected many times. The rearrangement uses TRBV5-5 and TRBJ2-1; D not certain. Germline V gene data show CDR1 as SGHKS and CDR2 as YYEKEE (reference sequence). Trimming left V 0 bases short and J 0 bases short, with 7 bases between. The CDR3 has 15 residues. CDR3 loop: CASSLGSISYNEQFF. CDR3 in DNA: TGTGCCAGCAGCTTGGGTAGCATCTCCTACAATGAGCAGTTCTTC.

In DNA form, the CDR3 reads TGCAGTGTCCTGGTTCCTGGGGCCAACGTCCTGACTTTC. Protein: CSVLVPGANVLTF. The chain joins TRBV20-1 to TRBJ2-6; D remains unclear. V dropped 7 bases and J dropped 2 bases, with 9 bases sitting between them. CDR1 and CDR2 from the germline V gene are DFQATT and SNEGSKA (reference sequence). The CDR3 length is 13 residues.

This clonotype was observed many times. The chain carries TRBV12-3 or TRBV12-4 and TRBJ2-3, with TRBD1 matching 8 bases. V was clipped by 7 bases and J by 3 bases; unmatched bases: 9. This CDR3 region has 15 residues. CDR3 loop: CASNLGGQGTDTQYF. In nucleotides, the CDR3 is TGTGCCAGCAACCTTGGCGGACAGGGAACAGATACGCAGTATTTT.